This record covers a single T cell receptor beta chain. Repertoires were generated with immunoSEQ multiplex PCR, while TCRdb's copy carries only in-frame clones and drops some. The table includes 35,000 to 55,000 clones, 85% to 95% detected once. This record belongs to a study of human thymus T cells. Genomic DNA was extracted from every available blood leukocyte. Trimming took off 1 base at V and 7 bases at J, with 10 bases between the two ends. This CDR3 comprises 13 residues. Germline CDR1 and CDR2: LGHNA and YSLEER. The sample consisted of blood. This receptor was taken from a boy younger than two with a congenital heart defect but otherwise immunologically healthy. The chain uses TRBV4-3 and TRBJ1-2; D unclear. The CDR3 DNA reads TGCGCCAGCAGCCAAGCGGGGAAATCTGGCTACACCTTC. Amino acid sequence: CASSQAGKSGYTF.